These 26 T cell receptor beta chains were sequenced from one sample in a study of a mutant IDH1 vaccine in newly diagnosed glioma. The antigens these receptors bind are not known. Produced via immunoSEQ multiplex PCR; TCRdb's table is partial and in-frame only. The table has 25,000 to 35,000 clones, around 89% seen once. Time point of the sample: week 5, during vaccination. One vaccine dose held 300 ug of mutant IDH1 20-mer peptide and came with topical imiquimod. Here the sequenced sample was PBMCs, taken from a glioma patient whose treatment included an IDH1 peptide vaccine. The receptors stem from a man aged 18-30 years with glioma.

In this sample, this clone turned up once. The CDR3 protein is CASSETSATSYEQYF. In DNA, the CDR3 is TGCGCCAGCAGCGAGACTAGCGCTACTTCCTACGAGCAGTACTTC. The V call is TRBV4-3, the J call TRBJ2-7, with TRBD2 identical over 8 bases. Trimming took 5 bases from V and 1 from J; bases not matched to a gene: 7. Germline CDR1 LGHNA, CDR2 YSLEER. The CDR3 runs to 15 residues.

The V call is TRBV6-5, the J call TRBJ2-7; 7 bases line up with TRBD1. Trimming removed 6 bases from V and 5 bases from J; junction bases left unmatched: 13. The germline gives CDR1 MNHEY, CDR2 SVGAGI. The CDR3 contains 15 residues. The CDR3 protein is CASSLSRDRKDEQYF. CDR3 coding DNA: TGTGCCAGCAGCCTATCCCGGGACAGAAAGGACGAGCAGTACTTC.

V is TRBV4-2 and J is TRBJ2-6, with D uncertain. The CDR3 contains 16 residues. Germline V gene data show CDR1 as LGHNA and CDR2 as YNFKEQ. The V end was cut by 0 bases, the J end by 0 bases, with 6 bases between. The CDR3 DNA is TGTGCCAGCAGCCAAGACTACCTCTCTGGGGCCAACGTCCTGACTTTC. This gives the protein CASSQDYLSGANVLTF.

The CDR3 DNA sequence: TGTGCCAGCAGAGCTTACTCTGGAAACACCATATATTTT. Its protein is CASRAYSGNTIYF. The genes are TRBV7-6 and TRBJ1-3; D unclear. CDR3 length equals 13 residues. CDR1 and CDR2 (germline): SGHVS, FNYEAQ. Trimming took off 6 bases at V and 0 bases at J, with 6 bases between the two ends.

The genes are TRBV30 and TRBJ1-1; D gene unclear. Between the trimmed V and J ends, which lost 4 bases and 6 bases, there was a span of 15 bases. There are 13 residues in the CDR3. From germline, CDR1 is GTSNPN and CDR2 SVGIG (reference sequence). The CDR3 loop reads CAWNMGHLPEAFF. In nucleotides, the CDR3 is TGTGCCTGGAACATGGGTCACCTACCTGAAGCTTTCTTT.

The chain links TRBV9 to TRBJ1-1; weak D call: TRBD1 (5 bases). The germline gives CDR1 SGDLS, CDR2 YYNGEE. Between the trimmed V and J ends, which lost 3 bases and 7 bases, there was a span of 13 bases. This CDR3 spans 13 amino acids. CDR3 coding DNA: TGTGCCAGCAGCGGGGGGGGACGGAGTGAAGCTTTCTTT. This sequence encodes CASSGGGRSEAFF.

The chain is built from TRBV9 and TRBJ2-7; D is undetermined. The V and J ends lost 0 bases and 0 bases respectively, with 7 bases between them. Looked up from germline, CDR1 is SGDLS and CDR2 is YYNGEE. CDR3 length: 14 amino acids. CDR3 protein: CASSVAWASYEQYF. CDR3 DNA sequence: TGTGCCAGCAGCGTAGCGTGGGCCTCCTACGAGCAGTACTTC. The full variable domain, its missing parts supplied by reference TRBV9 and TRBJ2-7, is DSGVTQTPKHLITATGQRVTLRCSPRSGDLSVYWYQQSLDQGLQFLIQYYNGEERAKGNILERFSAQQFPDLHSELNLSSLELGDSALYFCASSVAWASYEQYFGPGTRLTVT.

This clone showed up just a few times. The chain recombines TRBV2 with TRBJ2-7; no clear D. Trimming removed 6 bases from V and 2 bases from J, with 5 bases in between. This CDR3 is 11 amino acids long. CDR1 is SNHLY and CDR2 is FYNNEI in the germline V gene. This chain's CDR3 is CASRATYEQYF. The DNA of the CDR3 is TGTGCCAGCAGGGCTACCTACGAGCAGTACTTC.

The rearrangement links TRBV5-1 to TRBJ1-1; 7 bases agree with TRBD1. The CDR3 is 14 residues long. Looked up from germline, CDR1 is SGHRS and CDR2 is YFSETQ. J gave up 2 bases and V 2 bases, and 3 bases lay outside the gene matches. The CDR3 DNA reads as TGCGCCAGCAGCTTACGGACAGGCAACACTGAAGCTTTCTTT. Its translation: CASSLRTGNTEAFF.

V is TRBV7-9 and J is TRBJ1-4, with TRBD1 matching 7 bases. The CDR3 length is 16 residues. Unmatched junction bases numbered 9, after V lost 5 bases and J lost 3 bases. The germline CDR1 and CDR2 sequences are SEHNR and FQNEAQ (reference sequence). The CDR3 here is CASSVMTGLSNEKLFF. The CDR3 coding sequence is TGTGCCAGCAGCGTAATGACAGGGTTATCTAATGAAAAACTGTTTTTT. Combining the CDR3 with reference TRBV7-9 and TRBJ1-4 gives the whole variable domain DTGVSQNPRHKITKRGQNVTFRCDPISEHNRLYWYRQTLGQGPEFLTYFQNEAQLEKSRLLSDRFSAERPKGSFSTLEIQRTEQGDSAMYLCASSVMTGLSNEKLFFGSGTQLSVL.

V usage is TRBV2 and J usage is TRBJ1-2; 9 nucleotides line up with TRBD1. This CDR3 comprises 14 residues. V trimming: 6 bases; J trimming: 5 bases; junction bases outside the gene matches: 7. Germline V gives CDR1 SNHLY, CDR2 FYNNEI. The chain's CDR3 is CASRIGQGPYGYTF. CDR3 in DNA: TGTGCCAGCAGAATCGGACAGGGGCCTTATGGCTACACCTTC.

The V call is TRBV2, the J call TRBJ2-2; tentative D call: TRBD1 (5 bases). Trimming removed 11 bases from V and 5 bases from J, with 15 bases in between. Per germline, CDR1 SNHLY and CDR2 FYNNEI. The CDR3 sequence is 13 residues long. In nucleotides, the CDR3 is TGTGCCGGAACAGGTTTGAGTACCGGGGAGCTGTTTTTT. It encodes CAGTGLSTGELFF.

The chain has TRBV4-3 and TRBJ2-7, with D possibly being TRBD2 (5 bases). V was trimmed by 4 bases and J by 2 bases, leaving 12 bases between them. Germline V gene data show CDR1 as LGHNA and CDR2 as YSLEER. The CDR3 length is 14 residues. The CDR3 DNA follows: TGCGCCAGCAGCCGTCGACTAAGCACCTACGAGCAGTACTTC. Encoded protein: CASSRRLSTYEQYF.

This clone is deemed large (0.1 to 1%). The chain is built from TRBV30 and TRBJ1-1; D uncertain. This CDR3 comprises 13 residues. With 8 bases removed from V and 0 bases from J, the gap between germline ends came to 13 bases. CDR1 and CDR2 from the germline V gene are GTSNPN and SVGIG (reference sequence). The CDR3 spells CAGQDPMNTEAFF. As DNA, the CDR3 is TGTGCCGGTCAGGATCCGATGAACACTGAAGCTTTCTTT.

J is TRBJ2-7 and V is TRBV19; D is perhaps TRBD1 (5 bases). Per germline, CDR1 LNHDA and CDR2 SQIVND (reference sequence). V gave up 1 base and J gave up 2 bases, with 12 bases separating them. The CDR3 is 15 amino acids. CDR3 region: CASSIGGGGTYEQYF. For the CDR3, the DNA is TGTGCCAGTAGTATAGGGGGCGGTGGCACCTACGAGCAGTACTTC.

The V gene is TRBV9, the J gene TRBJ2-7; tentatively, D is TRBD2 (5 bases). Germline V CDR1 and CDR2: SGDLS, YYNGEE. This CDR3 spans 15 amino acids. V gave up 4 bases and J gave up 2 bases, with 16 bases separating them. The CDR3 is CASSPLSGSAYEQYF. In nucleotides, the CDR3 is TGTGCCAGCAGCCCCCTGAGCGGTTCCGCCTACGAGCAGTACTTC.

In nucleotides, the CDR3 is TGTGCCAGCAGTCCATTGACCCTCACAGGTTCTCCTGGAAACACCATATATTTT. Protein product: CASSPLTLTGSPGNTIYF. The chain employs TRBV28 and TRBJ1-3; weak D call: TRBD1 (5 bases). The V end lost 5 bases, the J end lost 2 bases, and 22 bases lay between the germline ends. The CDR3 runs 18 residues. Per germline, CDR1 MDHEN and CDR2 SYDVKM.

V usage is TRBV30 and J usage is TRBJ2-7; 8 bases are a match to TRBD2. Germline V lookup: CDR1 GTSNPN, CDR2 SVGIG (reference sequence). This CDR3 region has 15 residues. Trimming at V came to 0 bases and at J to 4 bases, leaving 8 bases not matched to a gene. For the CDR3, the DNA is TGTGCCTGGAGTGTCACCAGCGGGAGAGGGTACGAGCAGTACTTC. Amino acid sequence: CAWSVTSGRGYEQYF.

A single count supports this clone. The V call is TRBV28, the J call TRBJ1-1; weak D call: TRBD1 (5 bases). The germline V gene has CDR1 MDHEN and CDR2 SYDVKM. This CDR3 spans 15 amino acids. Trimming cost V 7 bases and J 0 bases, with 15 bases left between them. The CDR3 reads CASTGGGVMNTEAFF. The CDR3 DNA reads TGTGCCAGCACGGGGGGAGGGGTCATGAACACTGAAGCTTTCTTT.

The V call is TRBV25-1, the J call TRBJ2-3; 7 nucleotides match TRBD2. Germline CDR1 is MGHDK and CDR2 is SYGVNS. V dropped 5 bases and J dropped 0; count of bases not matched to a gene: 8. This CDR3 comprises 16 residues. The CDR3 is CASSRASGLSTDTQYF. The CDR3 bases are TGTGCCAGCAGTCGGGCTAGCGGACTAAGCACAGATACGCAGTATTTT.

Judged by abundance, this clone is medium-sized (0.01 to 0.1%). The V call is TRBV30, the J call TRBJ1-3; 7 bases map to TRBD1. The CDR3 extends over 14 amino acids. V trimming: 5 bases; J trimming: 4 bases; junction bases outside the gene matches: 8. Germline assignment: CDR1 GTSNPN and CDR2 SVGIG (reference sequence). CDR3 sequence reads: CAWETGRGGNTIYF. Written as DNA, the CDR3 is TGTGCCTGGGAGACAGGGAGGGGGGGAAACACCATATATTTT.

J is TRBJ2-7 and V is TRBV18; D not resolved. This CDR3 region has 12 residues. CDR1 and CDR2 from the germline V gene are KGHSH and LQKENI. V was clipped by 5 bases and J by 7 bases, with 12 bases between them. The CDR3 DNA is TGTGCCAGCTCAGACCGCATGGCGGAGCAGTACTTC. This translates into CASSDRMAEQYF.

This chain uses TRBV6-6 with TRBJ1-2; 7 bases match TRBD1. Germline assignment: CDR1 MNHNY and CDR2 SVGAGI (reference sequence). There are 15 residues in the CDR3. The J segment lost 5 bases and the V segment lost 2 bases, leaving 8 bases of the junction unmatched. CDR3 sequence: CASSYGGGGRYGYTF. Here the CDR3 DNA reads TGTGCCAGCAGTTACGGGGGAGGGGGCAGGTATGGCTACACCTTC.

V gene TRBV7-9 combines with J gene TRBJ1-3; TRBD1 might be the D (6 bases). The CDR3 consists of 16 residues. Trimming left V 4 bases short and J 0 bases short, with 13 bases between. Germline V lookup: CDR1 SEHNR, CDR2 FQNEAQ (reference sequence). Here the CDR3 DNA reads TGTGCCAGCAGCTCCTGGGGACAAAACTCTGGAAACACCATATATTTT. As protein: CASSSWGQNSGNTIYF.

CDR3 DNA sequence: TGTGCCAGCAGTTTCGTCAGAAATCAGCCCCAGCATTTT. Protein: CASSFVRNQPQHF. The rearrangement joins TRBV28 to TRBJ1-5; no clear D. The V and J ends lost 3 bases and 4 bases respectively, with 7 bases between them. Per the germline V gene, CDR1 is MDHEN and CDR2 is SYDVKM. This CDR3 spans 13 amino acids. Full variable domain (rest looked up from reference TRBV28 and TRBJ1-5): DVKVTQSSRYLVKRTGEKVFLECVQDMDHENMFWYRQDPGLGLRLIYFSYDVKMKEKGDIPEGYSVSREKKERFSLILESASTNQTSMYLCASSFVRNQPQHFGDGTRLSIL.

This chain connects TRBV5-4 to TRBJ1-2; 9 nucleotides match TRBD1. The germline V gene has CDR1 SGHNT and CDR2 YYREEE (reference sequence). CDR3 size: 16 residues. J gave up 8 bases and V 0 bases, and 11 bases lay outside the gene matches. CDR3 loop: CASSLVPSGQGEGYTF. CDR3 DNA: TGTGCCAGCAGCTTGGTCCCATCGGGACAGGGAGAAGGCTACACCTTC.